Below are 30 T cell receptor beta chains sequenced from a single sample in a study of shared clonotypes between healthy human individuals (TCRdb year 2020). Receptor amplification or capture employed the immunoSEQ multiplex PCR assay. The clones in this table, taken by TCRdb from immuneACCESS, are in-frame only. Not every clone is retained; where verified, under half of the shortfall comes from an unresolved V gene, and the cause of the rest is unknown. The sample includes 1.6 million or so clones, with over 95% observed a single time. The biggest ten clones account for 1.2% of the sample. Sequencing was done on a sample of naive CD4+ T cells sorted from blood. This specimen's cell subset or site label, interpreted: CD45RA+ positively selected. All receptors derive from a man aged 30-40 years in good health.

The chain employs TRBV7-2 and TRBJ1-5; tentative D call: TRBD1 (5 bases). Germline CDR1 is SGHTA and CDR2 is FQGNSA. V was shortened by 6 bases and J by 0 bases, with 12 bases between the two germline ends. There are 15 residues in the CDR3. The CDR3 region is CASRPRDGSNQPQHF. For the CDR3, the DNA is TGTGCCAGCAGGCCCCGGGACGGTAGCAATCAGCCCCAGCATTTT.

CDR3 sequence: CASSTSVGQKKNQPQHF. In DNA form, the CDR3 reads TGTGCCAGCAGCACCTCTGTGGGACAGAAAAAAAATCAGCCCCAGCATTTT. The chain has TRBV21-1 and TRBJ1-5; the table's D call, TRBD1, has no DNA check behind it. TRBV21-1 is noted as a pseudogene. The CDR3 is made up of 17 amino acids.

V usage is TRBV9 and J usage is TRBJ2-2; TRBD2 matches 8 bases. This CDR3 contains 15 residues. CDR1 and CDR2 (germline): SGDLS, YYNGEE. The V segment lost 5 bases and the J segment 2 bases; nucleotides outside the gene matches: 5. The CDR3 reads CASRMGLGNTGELFF. For the CDR3, the DNA is TGTGCCAGCAGGATGGGACTAGGAAACACCGGGGAGCTGTTTTTT.

The gene calls are TRBV5-5 and TRBJ2-1; 8 positions match TRBD1. Germline-derived CDR1 and CDR2 are SGHKS and YYEKEE (reference sequence). The ends lost 5 bases at V and 0 bases at J; junction bases unmatched: 13. The CDR3 runs 18 residues. The CDR3 sequence: CASRPRSGGKISYNEQFF. CDR3 coding DNA: TGTGCCAGCAGGCCGCGGTCAGGGGGCAAAATCTCCTACAATGAGCAGTTCTTC. Full variable domain (missing parts from reference TRBV5-5 and TRBJ2-1): DAGVTQSPTHLIKTRGQQVTLRCSPISGHKSVSWYQQVLGQGPQFIFQYYEKEERGRGNFPDRFSARQFPNYSSELNVNALLLGDSALYLCASRPRSGGKISYNEQFFGPGTRLTVL.

This sequence joins TRBV6-5 and TRBJ1-1, with D possibly TRBD1 on 6 matching bases. This CDR3 is built from 13 residues. Between the trimmed V and J ends, which lost 6 bases and 4 bases, there was a span of 12 bases. Germline loops: CDR1 MNHEY, CDR2 SVGAGI. CDR3 loop: CASRQGEGTEAFF. The CDR3 bases are TGTGCCAGCAGACAGGGAGAGGGCACTGAAGCTTTCTTT.

The chain combines TRBV28 with TRBJ2-7, with 8 nucleotides matching TRBD1. This CDR3 has 17 residues. The V segment lost 0 bases and the J segment 1 base; nucleotides outside the gene matches: 8. Per germline, CDR1 MDHEN and CDR2 SYDVKM. CDR3 coding DNA: TGTGCCAGCAGTTTATGGGGAAGTCAGGGGGCTTCCTACGAGCAGTACTTC. Protein sequence: CASSLWGSQGASYEQYF.

The chain carries TRBV7-9 and TRBJ2-3, with 9 positions matching TRBD1. J gave up 2 bases and V 4 bases, and 7 bases lay outside the gene matches. This CDR3 region has 16 residues. Germline V gene data show CDR1 as SEHNR and CDR2 as FQNEAQ (reference sequence). The chain's CDR3 is CASSSGQGVYTDTQYF. In DNA, the CDR3 is TGTGCCAGCAGCTCGGGACAGGGAGTATACACAGATACGCAGTATTTT.

The chain carries TRBV18 and TRBJ2-5; the D gene is possibly TRBD2 (6 bases). The CDR3 contains 13 residues. Germline V gene data show CDR1 as KGHSH and CDR2 as LQKENI. Trimming cost V 1 base and J 4 bases, with 7 bases left between them. The CDR3 loop reads CASSPLAVETQYF. The CDR3, as DNA: TGTGCCAGCTCACCACTAGCGGTAGAGACCCAGTACTTC.

The rearrangement joins TRBV7-3 to TRBJ2-1; 8 nucleotides align to TRBD2. Germline V gene sequence: CDR1 SGHTA, CDR2 FQGTGA. Trimming removed 5 bases from V and 4 bases from J; junction bases left unmatched: 10. This CDR3 is built from 16 residues. CDR3 bases: TGTGCCAGCAGCGCCATGACTAGCGCCACATACAATGAGCAGTTCTTC. Its protein is CASSAMTSATYNEQFF.

This chain links TRBV10-3 with TRBJ1-1; maybe TRBD1 (6 bases). V dropped 5 bases and J dropped 0 bases, with 13 bases sitting between them. The germline V gene encodes CDR1 ENHRY and CDR2 SYGVKD. The length of the CDR3 is 15 residues. CDR3 sequence reads: CAISSVGGMNTEAFF. CDR3 nucleotide sequence: TGTGCCATCAGTTCCGTGGGGGGCATGAACACTGAAGCTTTCTTT.

The V and J genes are TRBV7-8 and TRBJ2-3, with 9 nucleotides matching TRBD2. Per the germline V gene, CDR1 is SGHVS and CDR2 is FQNEAQ. Losses at the gene ends were 2 bases for V and 4 bases for J; bases not matched to a gene: 7. CDR3 size: 16 residues. For the CDR3, the DNA is TGTGCCAGCAGCTTAAATCGCGGGAGGGCCCCAGATACGCAGTATTTT. This codes for CASSLNRGRAPDTQYF. Variable domain in full (rest from reference TRBV7-8 and TRBJ2-3): GAGVSQSPRYKVAKRGQDVALRCDPISGHVSLFWYQQALGQGPEFLTYFQNEAQLDKSGLPSDRFFAERPEGSVSTLKIQRTQQEDSAVYLCASSLNRGRAPDTQYFGPGTRLTVL.

The chain has TRBV28 and TRBJ2-7; the D is unclear. The V end lost 10 bases, the J end lost 3 bases, and 19 bases lay between the germline ends. The CDR3 spans 14 residues. Germline V gene data show CDR1 as MDHEN and CDR2 as SYDVKM. This CDR3 reads CATTPRVGVYEQYF. CDR3 DNA sequence: TGTGCCACCACCCCAAGGGTTGGAGTCTACGAGCAGTACTTC.

The chain carries TRBV9 and TRBJ2-3; 8 bases agree with TRBD2. The CDR3 contains 17 residues. Germline loops: CDR1 SGDLS, CDR2 YYNGEE. After removal of 0 bases from V and 5 bases from J, the junction contained 11 bases not matched to a gene. Here the CDR3 reads CASSVGWRAGVLDTQYF. For the CDR3, the DNA is TGTGCCAGCAGCGTAGGTTGGAGAGCGGGAGTGTTAGATACGCAGTATTTT.

The rearrangement links TRBV2 to TRBJ2-2; tentative D call: TRBD2 (6 bases). From germline, CDR1 is SNHLY and CDR2 FYNNEI. V gave up 6 bases and J gave up 1 base, with 15 bases separating them. The CDR3 sequence is 16 residues long. CDR3 loop: CASRRASAQNTGELFF. The CDR3 coding sequence is TGTGCCAGCAGAAGGGCTAGCGCCCAGAACACCGGGGAGCTGTTTTTT.

This clone was counted a single time. J is TRBJ2-1 and V is TRBV5-4; TRBD2 matches 11 bases. The CDR3 spans 16 residues. The V and J ends lost 4 bases and 8 bases, in that order; junction bases with no gene match: 11. Germline lookup yields CDR1 SGHNT and CDR2 YYREEE (reference sequence). The CDR3 loop is CASSPHLAGGLYEQFF. The CDR3 DNA reads as TGTGCCAGCAGCCCTCATCTAGCGGGGGGCCTTTATGAGCAGTTCTTC.

V usage is TRBV7-9 and J usage is TRBJ2-3; D not resolved. Trimming stripped 5 bases from V and 1 base from J, with 16 bases between. Per the germline V gene, CDR1 is SEHNR and CDR2 is FQNEAQ (reference sequence). The CDR3 has 16 residues. As DNA, the CDR3 is TGTGCCAGCAGCCCCTTTCCCTCGCAGGGCACAGATACGCAGTATTTT. Translation gives CASSPFPSQGTDTQYF.

About this clone itself: This sample also contains other DNA sequences that code for the same CDR3. The V call is TRBV18, the J call TRBJ2-1; the match to TRBD2 covers 7 bases. V was pared by 3 bases and J by 0 bases, with 2 bases of the junction left unmatched. Germline V lookup: CDR1 KGHSH, CDR2 LQKENI. This CDR3 spans 15 amino acids. The CDR3 is CASSPLADSYNEQFF. Written as DNA, the CDR3 is TGTGCCAGCTCACCTCTAGCGGACTCCTACAATGAGCAGTTCTTC.

This clone was seen a single time. This same CDR3 is encoded by further DNA sequences in the sample. The chain combines TRBV5-6 with TRBJ1-4, with D unresolved. With 2 bases removed from V and 0 bases from J, the gap between germline ends came to 5 bases. CDR1 is SGHDT, CDR2 YYEEEE, per germline. This CDR3 contains 14 residues. CDR3 coding DNA: TGTGCCAGCAGCTTAAGGGCAACTAATGAAAAACTGTTTTTT. Protein sequence: CASSLRATNEKLFF. Using reference TRBV5-6 and TRBJ1-4 for the parts outside the CDR3, the full variable domain is DAGVTQSPTHLIKTRGQQVTLRCSPKSGHDTVSWYQQALGQGPQFIFQYYEEEERQRGNFPDRFSGHQFPNYSSELNVNALLLGDSALYLCASSLRATNEKLFFGSGTQLSVL.

This chain links TRBV5-4 with TRBJ2-3, with a tentative D call TRBD2 (6 bases). This CDR3 has 15 residues. V was trimmed by 2 bases and J by 5 bases, leaving 15 bases between them. CDR1 and CDR2 from the germline V gene are SGHNT and YYREEE (reference sequence). The CDR3 loop reads CASSFARENQDTQYF. As DNA, the CDR3 is TGTGCCAGCAGCTTCGCTCGGGAGAATCAAGATACGCAGTATTTT.

The V gene is TRBV2, the J gene TRBJ1-2, with TRBD1 matching over 12 bases. CDR1 SNHLY and CDR2 FYNNEI come from the germline V gene. The CDR3 runs 14 residues. V trimming: 6 bases; J trimming: 2 bases; junction bases outside the gene matches: 1. CDR3 amino acids: CASRGQGANYGYTF. CDR3 sequence (DNA): TGTGCCAGCAGGGGACAGGGGGCGAACTATGGCTACACCTTC.

V is TRBV2 and J is TRBJ2-5; TRBD1 aligns across 12 bases. Losses at the gene ends were 4 bases for V and 5 bases for J; bases not matched to a gene: 5. The CDR3 runs to 15 residues. The germline gives CDR1 SNHLY, CDR2 FYNNEI. The CDR3 bases are TGTGCCAGCAGTGCTGGGACAGGGGGCCTTGAGACCCAGTACTTC. Residues: CASSAGTGGLETQYF.

The CDR3 region is CASSVTGITHGYTF. The CDR3 region has the DNA TGTGCCAGCAGTGTGACAGGAATTACTCATGGCTACACCTTC. The chain combines TRBV9 with TRBJ1-2, with D possibly being TRBD1 (6 bases). The CDR3 runs 14 residues. The V end lost 5 bases, the J end lost 6 bases, and 17 bases lay between the germline ends. Germline assignment: CDR1 SGDLS and CDR2 YYNGEE. Based on the CDR3 plus reference TRBV9 and TRBJ1-2, the full variable domain is DSGVTQTPKHLITATGQRVTLRCSPRSGDLSVYWYQQSLDQGLQFLIQYYNGEERAKGNILERFSAQQFPDLHSELNLSSLELGDSALYFCASSVTGITHGYTFGSGTRLTVV.

The rearrangement uses TRBV5-8 and TRBJ2-7; 10 bases line up with TRBD2. After removal of 5 bases from V and 1 base from J, the junction contained 9 bases not matched to a gene. Germline values: CDR1 SGHTS, CDR2 YDEGEE. The CDR3 is 16 amino acids. The CDR3 DNA follows: TGTGCCAGCAGGCTCGCTAGCGGGAGCGCATCCTACGAGCAGTACTTC. Residues: CASRLASGSASYEQYF.

The V gene is TRBV10-1, the J gene TRBJ1-1; D ambiguous. V lost 3 bases and J lost 0, with 8 bases in between. Germline V lookup: CDR1 WNHNN, CDR2 SYGVQD (reference sequence). The CDR3 is 14 residues long. The CDR3 loop is CASSDNGLNTEAFF. CDR3 coding DNA: TGCGCCAGCAGTGACAATGGGCTGAACACTGAAGCTTTCTTT.

V is TRBV18 and J is TRBJ2-7; 7 bases are a match to TRBD1. CDR1 and CDR2 from the germline V gene are KGHSH and LQKENI. This CDR3 has 13 residues. Trimming at V came to 5 bases and at J to 2 bases, leaving 3 bases not matched to a gene. CDR3 in DNA: TGTGCCAGCTCATTTGGGACAGCCTACGAGCAGTACTTC. This gives the protein CASSFGTAYEQYF. The full variable domain, in which reference TRBV18 and TRBJ2-7 provide the parts outside the CDR3, is NAGVMQNPRHLVRRRGQEARLRCSPMKGHSHVYWYRQLPEEGLKFMVYLQKENIIDESGMPKERFSAEFPKEGPSILRIQQVVRGDSAAYFCASSFGTAYEQYFGPGTRLTVT.

V usage is TRBV11-2 and J usage is TRBJ2-7; 7 bases map to TRBD1. V lost 5 bases and J lost 5; bases outside the gene matches: 9. Germline V lookup: CDR1 SGHAT, CDR2 FQNNGV. The length of the CDR3 is 14 residues. The CDR3 region is CASSTDRVSHEQYF. The CDR3 nucleotides are TGTGCCAGCAGCACCGACAGGGTTTCCCACGAGCAGTACTTC.

The rearrangement uses TRBV28 and TRBJ1-2; D ambiguous. Germline V gene data show CDR1 as MDHEN and CDR2 as SYDVKM. The CDR3 length is 12 residues. Trimming removed 3 bases from V and 7 bases from J, with 9 bases in between. For the CDR3, the DNA is TGTGCCAGCAGTTTTGGGTTTTCTGGCTACACCTTC. Translation: CASSFGFSGYTF.

The rearrangement uses TRBV6-4 and TRBJ1-5; D unresolved. Deletions cut 2 bases from V and 4 bases from J, with 12 bases between. The length of the CDR3 is 15 residues. Germline V gene lookup returns CDR1 MRHNA and CDR2 SNTAGT. For the CDR3, the DNA is TGTGCCAGCAGTGACAGTGGCTCACGGAATCAGCCCCAGCATTTT. Translating gives CASSDSGSRNQPQHF.

The sample holds one count of this clone. V and J are TRBV4-2 and TRBJ2-7; D call uncertain. Germline loops: CDR1 LGHNA, CDR2 YNFKEQ. V was shortened by 0 bases and J by 7 bases, with 19 bases between the two germline ends. CDR3 size: 16 residues. The CDR3 spells CASSQDLAVRLGEQYF. The CDR3 nucleotides are TGTGCCAGCAGCCAAGATTTGGCGGTGAGACTGGGGGAGCAGTACTTC.

This clone was counted once. This CDR3 reads CASSFLIAGGVETQYF. The CDR3 DNA is TGTGCCAGCAGTTTCCTCATAGCGGGAGGGGTAGAGACCCAGTACTTC. This chain links TRBV27 with TRBJ2-5; 11 nucleotides align to TRBD2. V was clipped by 3 bases and J by 4 bases; unmatched bases: 7. Per the germline V gene, CDR1 is MNHEY and CDR2 is SMNVEV (reference sequence). This CDR3 spans 16 amino acids.